The source of this TCR beta chain is a study of T cells in Graves' hyperthyroidism and ophthalmopathy. Amplification of TCR beta CDR3 regions used RNA as the template. TCR CDR3 underwent first-round RT-PCR with the HTBI primer set. TCRdb re-analysed the multiplex PCR reads in MiXCR, keeping a single row per CDR3 protein. In the table there are about 290,000 distinct CDR3 sequences, roughly 13% of which are singletons. The V gene lost 3 bases and the J gene lost 0 bases, with 7 bases spanning the gap. Germline values: CDR1 KGHSH, CDR2 LQKENI. The CDR3 runs to 14 residues. This receptor was taken from a woman aged 25 to 39 with Graves' hyperthyroidism that later progressed to Graves' ophthalmopathy. The specimen was blood. The genes are TRBV18 and TRBJ2-3; no reliable D call. This CDR3 is CASSPLFSTDTQYF. The DNA for the CDR3 is TGTGCCAGCTCACCCCTTTTTAGCACAGATACGCAGTATTTT.